This T cell receptor (beta chain) originates from a study of blood T cell repertoires in COVID-19. There are 19 residues in the CDR3. Per the germline V gene, CDR1 is LNHDA and CDR2 is SQIVND (reference sequence). Trimming removed 4 bases from V and 0 bases from J; junction bases left unmatched: 12. Authors' methods: Amplifying reference gene primers gave estimates of nucleated cell counts. The method was immunoSEQ multiplex PCR; TCRdb's version includes in-frame clones alone and lacks a portion of them. Clone size and the V and J calls come from that table; the DNA yielded D and trimming. Here the sample spans around 99,000 clones, just over 90% being singletons.

The sample consisted of peripheral blood. The chain couples TRBV19 to TRBJ2-2; TRBD1 aligns across 9 bases. This receptor was obtained from a man aged 45-65 years with acute or convalescent COVID-19. CDR3 DNA sequence: TGTGCCAGTAGTAGGAGATCGACAGGGGGTATCGCGAACACCGGGGAGCTGTTTTTT. This encodes CASSRRSTGGIANTGELFF.